Listed here are 22 T cell receptor beta chains from one sample, sequenced in a study of blood T cell repertoires in COVID-19. Only in-frame clones appear in the TCRdb table, and some are missing; sequencing was by immunoSEQ multiplex PCR. The repertoire holds about 340,000 clones, 80% to 90% seen once, with approximately 4.6% in the top ten. The source material was PBMCs or T cells enriched from blood (not recorded which). All receptors derive from a woman in her thirties or forties with acute COVID-19.

J is TRBJ1-5 and V is TRBV28; D call uncertain. CDR1 and CDR2 (germline): MDHEN, SYDVKM. The CDR3 covers 12 residues. Trimming removed 8 bases from V and 6 bases from J, with 11 bases in between. The CDR3 DNA reads as TGTGCCAGCCGCGCAGGAAGTCAGCCCCAGCATTTT. Translating gives CASRAGSQPQHF.

This chain joins TRBV4-1 and TRBJ1-5, with 9 positions matching TRBD1. CDR1 and CDR2 (germline): MGHRA, YSYEKL. The CDR3 sequence is 17 residues long. V was clipped by 0 bases and J by 4 bases; unmatched bases: 7. The CDR3 DNA reads as TGCGCCAGCAGCCAAGATCCGGGACAGGGATATAATCAGCCCCAGCATTTT. Protein: CASSQDPGQGYNQPQHF.

This chain connects TRBV5-5 to TRBJ2-2; D is perhaps TRBD1 (5 bases). CDR1 and CDR2 from the germline V gene are SGHKS and YYEKEE (reference sequence). The CDR3 loop spans 15 amino acids. The V gene lost 2 bases and the J gene lost 9 bases, with 17 bases spanning the gap. CDR3: CASSFNRQPVRELFF. CDR3 in DNA: TGTGCCAGCAGCTTTAACAGGCAGCCGGTGAGGGAGCTGTTTTTT.

This chain's CDR3 is CASNPGTGFTGELFF. The CDR3 nucleotides read TGTGCCAGCAACCCCGGGACAGGGTTCACCGGGGAGCTGTTTTTT. The rearrangement joins TRBV11-2 to TRBJ2-2; 9 bases line up with TRBD1. Germline lookup yields CDR1 SGHAT and CDR2 FQNNGV. V lost 7 bases and J lost 4; bases outside the gene matches: 7. CDR3 length: 15 amino acids.

The rearrangement uses TRBV7-9 and TRBJ1-3; 7 bases line up with TRBD1. Per germline, CDR1 SEHNR and CDR2 FQNEAQ (reference sequence). The CDR3 runs 17 residues. Trimming removed 7 bases from V and 0 bases from J; junction bases left unmatched: 12. DNA for the CDR3: TGTGCCAGCATCAAAACGGACAGGTCCATCTCTGGAAACACCATATATTTT. Residues: CASIKTDRSISGNTIYF.

This chain links TRBV7-3 with TRBJ2-2, with 12 nucleotides matching TRBD2. V shed 5 bases, J shed 1 base, and the junction held 8 bases outside the gene matches. Germline-derived CDR1 and CDR2 are SGHTA and FQGTGA. The CDR3 sequence is 18 residues long. The CDR3 loop reads CASSLVPGLAGNTGELFF. CDR3 DNA: TGTGCCAGCAGCCTAGTCCCGGGACTAGCGGGGAACACCGGGGAGCTGTTTTTT. Filled out from reference TRBV7-3 and TRBJ2-2, the complete variable domain reads GAGVSQTPSNKVTEKGKYVELRCDPISGHTALYWYRQSLGQGPEFLIYFQGTGAADDSGLPNDRFFAVRPEGSVSTLKIQRTERGDSAVYLCASSLVPGLAGNTGELFFGEGSRLTVL.

This chain connects TRBV19 to TRBJ1-2, with a possible D match to TRBD1 (6 bases). The CDR3 runs to 14 residues. Trimming took 5 bases from V and 5 from J, leaving 15 bases between them. Germline CDR1 and CDR2: LNHDA and SQIVND (reference sequence). The DNA for the CDR3 is TGTGCCAGTAGTCCACCGGGACATAAGTATGGCTACACCTTC. This gives the protein CASSPPGHKYGYTF.

The chain employs TRBV28 and TRBJ2-3; TRBD2 aligns across 7 bases. This CDR3 is 15 amino acids long. The V gene end was trimmed by 6 bases and the J gene end by 2 bases; junction bases not matched to a gene: 8. The germline V gene encodes CDR1 MDHEN and CDR2 SYDVKM. CDR3 residues: CASSPAGVSTDTQYF. The CDR3 nucleotides read TGTGCCAGCAGCCCCGCGGGGGTCTCCACAGATACGCAGTATTTT.

This chain connects TRBV19 to TRBJ1-2; 7 positions match TRBD1. The CDR3 covers 13 residues. Germline V CDR1 and CDR2: LNHDA, SQIVND (reference sequence). The V gene end was trimmed by 8 bases and the J gene end by 7 bases; junction bases not matched to a gene: 10. CDR3 loop: CASSKTDRVGYTF. CDR3 DNA: TGTGCCAGTTCCAAGACAGACAGGGTTGGCTACACCTTC.

This rearrangement joins TRBV7-3 to TRBJ2-2; D is ambiguous. Germline V gene sequence: CDR1 SGHTA, CDR2 FQGTGA. The CDR3 has 13 residues. Trimming removed 6 bases from V and 6 bases from J, with 11 bases in between. CDR3 bases: TGTGCCAGCAGTCCCCTTTCGGCCGGGGAGCTGTTTTTT. Translation: CASSPLSAGELFF. The full variable domain, its missing parts supplied by reference TRBV7-3 and TRBJ2-2, is GAGVSQTPSNKVTEKGKYVELRCDPISGHTALYWYRQSLGQGPEFLIYFQGTGAADDSGLPNDRFFAVRPEGSVSTLKIQRTERGDSAVYLCASSPLSAGELFFGEGSRLTVL.

The chain uses TRBV18 and TRBJ1-1; 8 bases are shared with TRBD1. V was clipped by 3 bases and J by 1 base; unmatched bases: 7. CDR3 length equals 16 residues. CDR1 is KGHSH, CDR2 LQKENI, per germline. The CDR3 DNA follows: TGTGCCAGCTCACCTGACTGGGACAGGACGAACACTGAAGCTTTCTTT. This codes for CASSPDWDRTNTEAFF. Using reference TRBV18 and TRBJ1-1 for the parts outside the CDR3, the full variable domain is NAGVMQNPRHLVRRRGQEARLRCSPMKGHSHVYWYRQLPEEGLKFMVYLQKENIIDESGMPKERFSAEFPKEGPSILRIQQVVRGDSAAYFCASSPDWDRTNTEAFFGQGTRLTVV.

The chain joins TRBV7-3 to TRBJ1-5; 7 bases are a match to TRBD1. The CDR3 consists of 16 residues. The germline V gene has CDR1 SGHTA and CDR2 FQGTGA. V lost 4 bases and J lost 3; bases outside the gene matches: 9. The CDR3 nucleotides are TGTGCCAGCAGCTCGCATAATGGACAGGACAATCAGCCCCAGCATTTT. This encodes CASSSHNGQDNQPQHF.

This chain joins TRBV19 and TRBJ1-5; D not certain. Trimming took 3 bases from V and 1 from J, leaving 19 bases between them. CDR3 length: 18 amino acids. The V gene's germline CDR1 is LNHDA and CDR2 SQIVND (reference sequence). CDR3 residues: CASSMLAGSPFSNQPQHF. DNA of the CDR3: TGTGCCAGTAGTATGTTGGCAGGTTCTCCGTTCAGCAATCAGCCCCAGCATTTT.

V is TRBV5-3 and J is TRBJ2-7; 10 nucleotides line up with TRBD2. TRBV5-3 carries the ORF label, with uncertain function. The CDR3 extends over 20 amino acids. With V trimmed by 3 bases and J by 3 bases, 21 bases remained unmatched. The DNA for the CDR3 is TGTGCCAGAAGCTGTACTAGACTAGCGGGTGAACGCCCCGCTCACTACGAGCAGTACTTC. It is translated as CARSCTRLAGERPAHYEQYF.

The chain employs TRBV21-1 and TRBJ1-2; TRBD1 reflects the table's D call only, with no check against the DNA. TRBV21-1 is labeled a pseudogene. The CDR3 has 15 amino acids. CDR3 coding DNA: TGTGCCAGCAGCCGTTTGGGGCAGCAGGGCAATGGCTACACCTTC. Translation gives CASSRLGQQGNGYTF.

The chain joins TRBV28 to TRBJ2-3; 8 positions agree with TRBD1. The germline V gene encodes CDR1 MDHEN and CDR2 SYDVKM. The CDR3 is made up of 19 amino acids. V dropped 5 bases and J dropped 2; count of bases not matched to a gene: 18. The CDR3 is CASSPPPLLTGGSTDTQYF. As DNA, the CDR3 is TGTGCCAGCAGTCCGCCACCCCTCCTTACAGGGGGATCCACAGATACGCAGTATTTT.

This chain connects TRBV4-1 to TRBJ2-7; no clear D. The CDR3 consists of 15 residues. V was pared by 0 bases and J by 2 bases, with 11 bases between. Looked up from germline, CDR1 is MGHRA and CDR2 is YSYEKL. For the CDR3, the DNA is TGCGCCAGCAGCCAAGACTCAGGTACGGCCTACGAGCAGTACTTC. Translated, it gives CASSQDSGTAYEQYF.

V usage is TRBV6-5 and J usage is TRBJ1-1; D gene unclear. This CDR3 contains 12 residues. Germline V CDR1 and CDR2: MNHEY, SVGAGI. The V end was cut by 6 bases, the J end by 5 bases, with 10 bases between. The CDR3 here is CASRVSGTEAFF. CDR3 nucleotides: TGTGCCAGCAGAGTTTCCGGGACTGAAGCTTTCTTT.

This chain links TRBV28 with TRBJ2-5; D gene ambiguous. The CDR3 spans 18 residues. Trimming cost V 7 bases and J 0 bases, with 24 bases left between them. Germline V lookup: CDR1 MDHEN, CDR2 SYDVKM. CDR3 residues: CASTSPMLEITYQETQYF. As DNA, the CDR3 is TGTGCCAGCACTTCCCCTATGTTGGAGATAACTTACCAAGAGACCCAGTACTTC.

This chain uses TRBV18 with TRBJ1-1; tentative D call: TRBD1 (6 bases). Deletions cut 1 base from V and 4 bases from J, with 16 bases between. Germline values: CDR1 KGHSH, CDR2 LQKENI. CDR3 size: 16 residues. CDR3 loop: CASSPLAGAQATEAFF. In DNA, the CDR3 is TGTGCCAGCTCACCACTAGCGGGGGCGCAGGCCACTGAAGCTTTCTTT.

This chain uses TRBV7-2 with TRBJ2-3; D unclear. CDR1 SGHTA and CDR2 FQGNSA come from the germline V gene. The CDR3 is 11 residues long. V gave up 3 bases and J gave up 5 bases, with 3 bases separating them. This CDR3 reads CASSLRDTQYF. CDR3 coding DNA: TGTGCCAGCAGCTTGAGAGATACGCAGTATTTT. Variable domain in full (rest from reference TRBV7-2 and TRBJ2-3): GAGVSQSPSNKVTEKGKDVELRCDPISGHTALYWYRQSLGQGLEFLIYFQGNSAPDKSGLPSDRFSAERTGGSVSTLTIQRTQQEDSAVYLCASSLRDTQYFGPGTRLTVL.

This clone was counted a single time. This chain uses TRBV19 with TRBJ2-2; a possible D gene is TRBD1 (6 bases). The V gene lost 0 bases and the J gene lost 6 bases, with 11 bases spanning the gap. This CDR3 spans 15 amino acids. Germline CDR1 LNHDA, CDR2 SQIVND (reference sequence). The CDR3 DNA sequence: TGTGCCAGTAGTATAGACAGGGCAGGGGCCGGGGAGCTGTTTTTT. It specifies CASSIDRAGAGELFF. The full variable domain, with the rest looked up from reference TRBV19 and TRBJ2-2, is DGGITQSPKYLFRKEGQNVTLSCEQNLNHDAMYWYRQDPGQGLRLIYYSQIVNDFQKGDIAEGYSVSREKKESFPLTVTSAQKNPTAFYLCASSIDRAGAGELFFGEGSRLTVL.